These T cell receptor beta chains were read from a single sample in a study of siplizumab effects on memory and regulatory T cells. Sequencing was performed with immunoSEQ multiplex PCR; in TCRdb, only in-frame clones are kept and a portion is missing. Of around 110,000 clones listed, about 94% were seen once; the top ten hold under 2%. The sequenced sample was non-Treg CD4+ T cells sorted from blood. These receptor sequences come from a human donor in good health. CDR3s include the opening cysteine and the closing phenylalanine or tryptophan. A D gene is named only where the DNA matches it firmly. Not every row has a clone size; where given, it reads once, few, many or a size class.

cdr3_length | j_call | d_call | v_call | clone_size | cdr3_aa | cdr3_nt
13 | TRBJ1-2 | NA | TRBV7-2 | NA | CASSYTKESGYTF | TGTGCCAGCAGCTACACCAAGGAATCTGGCTACACCTTC
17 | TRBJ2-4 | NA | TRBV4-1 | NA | CASSQPTAPRAKNIQYF | TGCGCCAGCAGCCAACCGACAGCGCCTCGAGCCAAAAACATTCAGTACTTC
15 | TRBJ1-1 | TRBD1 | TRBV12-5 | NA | CASGTPGTGRTEAFF | TGTGCTAGTGGTACTCCCGGGACAGGGAGGACTGAAGCTTTCTTT
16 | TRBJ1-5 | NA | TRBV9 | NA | CASSRSARGEGQPQHF | TGTGCCAGCAGCCGTAGCGCCAGGGGAGAGGGCCAGCCCCAGCATTTT
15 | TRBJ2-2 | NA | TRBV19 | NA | CASSILPRGTGELFF | TGTGCCAGTAGTATTTTGCCCCGGGGCACCGGGGAGCTGTTTTTT
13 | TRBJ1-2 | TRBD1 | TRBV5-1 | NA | CASSTDRDYGYTF | TGCGCCAGCAGTACGGACAGGGACTATGGCTACACCTTC
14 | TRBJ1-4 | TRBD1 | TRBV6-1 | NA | CASYRGSTNEKLFF | TGTGCCAGCTACAGGGGATCAACTAATGAAAAACTGTTTTTT
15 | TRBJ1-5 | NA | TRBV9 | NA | CASSGSPRGNQPQHF | TGTGCCAGCAGCGGATCTCCGAGGGGCAATCAGCCCCAGCATTTT
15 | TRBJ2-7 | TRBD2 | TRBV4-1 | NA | CASSRGSGRGYEQYF | TGCGCCAGCAGCCGTGGGAGCGGGAGAGGGTACGAGCAGTACTTC
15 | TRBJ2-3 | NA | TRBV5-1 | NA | CASQTFTASTDTQYF | TGCGCCAGCCAAACGTTCACGGCTAGCACAGATACGCAGTATTTT
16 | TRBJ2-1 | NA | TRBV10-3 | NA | CATQYVRGATNDEQFF | TGTGCCACCCAGTATGTCCGGGGGGCCACCAACGATGAGCAGTTCTTC
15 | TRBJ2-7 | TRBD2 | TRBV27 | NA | CASTPSRGSSYEQYF | TGTGCCAGCACTCCCTCTCGCGGGAGCTCCTACGAGCAGTACTTC
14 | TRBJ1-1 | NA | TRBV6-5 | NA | CASSYLSGHTEAFF | TGTGCCAGCAGTTACCTGAGCGGCCACACTGAAGCTTTCTTT
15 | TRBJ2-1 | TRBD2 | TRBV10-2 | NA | CASSESLAGGDEQFF | TGCGCCAGCAGTGAGTCACTAGCGGGGGGGGATGAGCAGTTCTTC
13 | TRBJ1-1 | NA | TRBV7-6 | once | CASTRRGNTEAFF | TGTGCCAGCACCCGGAGGGGGAACACTGAAGCTTTCTTT
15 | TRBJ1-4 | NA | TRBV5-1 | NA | CASSLGVGPDEKLFF | TGCGCCAGCAGCTTGGGGGTCGGGCCAGATGAAAAACTGTTTTTT
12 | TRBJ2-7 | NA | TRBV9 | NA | CASSPSNYEQYF | TGTGCCAGCAGTCCATCAAACTACGAGCAGTACTTC
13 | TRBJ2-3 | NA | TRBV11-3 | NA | CASSLRGEDTQYF | TGTGCCAGCAGCTTAAGAGGGGAAGATACGCAGTATTTT
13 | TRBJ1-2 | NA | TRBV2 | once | CASSELGYYGYTF | TGTGCCAGCAGTGAATTGGGGTACTATGGCTACACCTTC
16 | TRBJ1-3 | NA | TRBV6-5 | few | CASSYSGGAEGNTIYF | TGTGCCAGCAGTTACTCGGGAGGGGCAGAGGGAAACACCATATATTTT
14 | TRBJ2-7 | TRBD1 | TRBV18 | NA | CASSPGTVTYEQYF | TGTGCCAGCTCACCTGGGACAGTGACCTACGAGCAGTACTTC
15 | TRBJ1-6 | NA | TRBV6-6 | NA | CASSYRGAGGSPLHF | TGTGCCAGCAGTTACCGGGGGGCCGGGGGGTCACCCCTCCACTTT
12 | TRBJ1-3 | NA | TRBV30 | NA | CAWSTTGNTIYF | TGTGCCTGGAGTACGACCGGAAACACCATATATTTT
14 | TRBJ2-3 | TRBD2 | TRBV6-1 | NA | CASSGGGSGATQYF | TGTGCCAGCAGTGGCGGGGGTAGCGGGGCTACGCAGTATTTT
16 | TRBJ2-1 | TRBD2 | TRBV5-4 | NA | CASSLAGGPAYNEQFF | TGTGCCAGCAGCCTAGCGGGGGGGCCGGCCTACAATGAGCAGTTCTTC
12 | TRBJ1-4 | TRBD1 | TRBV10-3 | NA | CAIGQGNEKLFF | TGTGCCATCGGACAGGGGAACGAAAAACTGTTTTTT
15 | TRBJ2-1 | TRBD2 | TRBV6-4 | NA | CASSDRGGPYNEQFF | TGTGCCAGCAGTGATCGGGGGGGCCCCTACAATGAGCAGTTCTTC
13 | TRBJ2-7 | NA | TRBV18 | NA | CASSPGKTYEQYF | TGTGCCAGCTCACCCGGGAAGACCTACGAGCAGTACTTC
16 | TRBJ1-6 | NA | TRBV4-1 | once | CASSQDPGVHNSPLHF | TGCGCCAGCAGCCAAGATCCCGGGGTTCATAATTCACCCCTCCACTTT
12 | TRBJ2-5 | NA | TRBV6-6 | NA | CASSYPGETQYF | TGTGCCAGCAGTTACCCCGGAGAGACCCAGTACTTC
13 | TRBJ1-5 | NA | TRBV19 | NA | CASRKSQSQPQHF | TGTGCCAGTAGAAAATCCCAATCTCAGCCCCAGCATTTT
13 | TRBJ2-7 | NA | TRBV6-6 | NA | CASARGPTYEQYF | TGTGCCAGCGCTCGGGGACCAACCTACGAGCAGTACTTC
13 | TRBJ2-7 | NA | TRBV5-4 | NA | CASSLDRVHEQYF | TGTGCCAGCAGCTTGGACAGGGTACACGAGCAGTACTTC
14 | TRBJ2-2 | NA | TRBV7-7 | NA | CASSSVGLTGELFF | TGTGCCAGCAGCTCCGTCGGGCTCACCGGGGAGCTGTTTTTT
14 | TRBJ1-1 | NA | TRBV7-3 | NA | CASSLHQGSTEAFF | TGTGCCAGCAGCTTACACCAGGGATCTACTGAAGCTTTCTTT
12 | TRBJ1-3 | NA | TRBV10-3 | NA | CAIEGSGNTIYF | TGTGCCATCGAGGGCTCTGGAAACACCATATATTTT
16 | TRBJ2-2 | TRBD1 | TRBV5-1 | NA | CASSLGTGLLAGELFF | TGCGCCAGCAGCCTGGGGACAGGGCTCCTCGCCGGGGAGCTGTTTTTT
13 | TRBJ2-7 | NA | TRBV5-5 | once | CASSFEEGGEQYF | TGTGCCAGCAGCTTTGAGGAGGGTGGCGAGCAGTACTTC
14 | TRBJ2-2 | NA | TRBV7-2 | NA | CASSAARVHGELFF | TGTGCCAGCAGCGCAGCCCGGGTCCACGGGGAGCTGTTTTTT
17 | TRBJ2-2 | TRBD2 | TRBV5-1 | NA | CASSTGLAGETTGELFF | TGCGCCAGCAGCACCGGACTAGCGGGGGAAACCACCGGGGAGCTGTTTTTT
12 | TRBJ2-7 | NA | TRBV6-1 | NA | CASSEEGNRKNF | TGTGCCAGCAGTGAAGAGGGCAACCGAAAGAACTTC
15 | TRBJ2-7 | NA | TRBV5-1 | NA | CASSPGQGSSYEQYF | TGCGCCAGCAGCCCCGGGCAGGGGTCCTCCTACGAGCAGTACTTC
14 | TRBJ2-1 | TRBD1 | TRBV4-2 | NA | CASSQPQGDNEQFF | TGTGCCAGCAGCCAACCACAGGGGGACAATGAGCAGTTCTTC
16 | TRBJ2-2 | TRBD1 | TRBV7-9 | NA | CASSVLDRVYHGELFF | TGTGCCAGCAGCGTACTAGACAGGGTGTATCACGGGGAGCTGTTTTTT
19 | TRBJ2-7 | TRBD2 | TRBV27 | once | CASSLNLGLAGGVTYEQYF | TGTGCCAGCAGTTTAAATTTGGGACTAGCGGGGGGCGTCACCTACGAGCAGTACTTC
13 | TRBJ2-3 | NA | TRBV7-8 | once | CASSLVRADTQYF | TGTGCCAGCAGCTTAGTCCGGGCAGATACGCAGTATTTT
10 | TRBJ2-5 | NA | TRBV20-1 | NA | CSARKETQYF | TGCAGTGCTCGAAAAGAGACCCAGTACTTC
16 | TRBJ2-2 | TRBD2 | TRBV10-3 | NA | CAISESKLAGVGELFF | TGTGCCATCAGTGAGTCGAAGCTAGCGGGGGTCGGGGAGCTGTTTTTT
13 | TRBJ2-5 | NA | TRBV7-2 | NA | CASSLVDQETQYF | TGTGCCAGCAGCTTAGTAGATCAAGAGACCCAGTACTTC
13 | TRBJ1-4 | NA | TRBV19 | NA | CASSTQRGEKLFF | TGTGCCAGTAGTACACAGAGGGGGGAAAAACTGTTTTTT
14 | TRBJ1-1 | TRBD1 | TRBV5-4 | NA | CASSSGQGTTEAFF | TGTGCCAGCAGTTCGGGACAGGGCACTACTGAAGCTTTCTTT
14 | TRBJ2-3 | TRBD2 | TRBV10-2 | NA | CASGGLRNTDTQYF | TGCGCCAGCGGGGGACTAAGAAACACAGATACGCAGTATTTT
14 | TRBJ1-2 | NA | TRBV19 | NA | CASSIEQGRYGYTF | TGTGCCAGTAGTATAGAACAGGGTCGCTATGGCTACACCTTC